This T cell receptor beta chain stems from a study of human T cells and chemical hapten exposure. Across the whole study: Patients, largely female, had alopecia areata, totalis or universalis.

Time point of the sample: patch test 3, about 24 weeks after DPC sensitization. Indicated treatment: therapeutic diphenylcyclopropenone sensitization with weekly scalp DPC. Looked up from germline, CDR1 is LGHDT and CDR2 is YNNKEL (reference sequence). V lost 2 bases, J lost 4 bases, and 11 bases lay in between. The CDR3 extends over 15 amino acids. A single record per CDR3 protein comes from TCRdb applying MiXCR to the RACE reads. The table lists over 55,000 distinct CDR3 sequences, 11% of them singletons. The specimen was whole blood, collected in connection with sensitization to the hapten diphenylcyclopropenone (DPC). This TCR derives from a woman aged 50 to 65 with alopecia areata. Some clones in this sample may be carry-over from other donors' samples. The chain uses TRBV3-1 and TRBJ2-2, with D possibly matching TRBD2 (6 bases). The CDR3 loop reads CASSQMGGSTGELFF. CDR3 DNA sequence: TGTGCCAGCAGCCAAATGGGGGGAAGCACCGGGGAGCTGTTTTTT. Supplemented by reference TRBV3-1 and TRBJ2-2, the full variable domain reads DTAVSQTPKYLVTQMGNDKSIKCEQNLGHDTMYWYKQDSKKFLKIMFSYNNKELIINETVPNRFSPKSPDKAHLNLHINSLELGDSAVYFCASSQMGGSTGELFFGEGSRLTVL.